Below, 25 T cell receptor beta chains from the same sample are listed, as sequenced in a study of T cell repertoires in cytomegalovirus infection. One entry per CDR3 protein results from TCRdb running MiXCR on the reads. Of hundreds of thousands of distinct CDR3 sequences detected, more than 20% appear once; the ten largest clones hold 6.5% to 10%. The specimen was CD8+ T cells from PBMCs. Receptors originate from a human donor in good health (CMV status not recorded). Some clones in this sample may be carry-over from other donors' samples.

The V call is TRBV27, the J call TRBJ2-5; 11 bases fit TRBD2. V lost 3 bases, J lost 3 bases, and 6 bases stayed unmatched. CDR1 and CDR2 from the germline V gene are MNHEY and SMNVEV (reference sequence). The CDR3 spans 16 residues. CDR3 sequence reads: CASSLGLADIKETQYF. DNA for the CDR3: TGTGCCAGCAGTTTGGGACTAGCGGATATCAAAGAGACCCAGTACTTC.

This clonotype has just a few counts. This chain links TRBV6-2 or TRBV6-3 with TRBJ2-7, with unresolved D. The length of the CDR3 is 14 residues. Germline-derived CDR1 and CDR2 are MNHEY and SVGEGT. The V end lost 2 bases, the J end lost 6 bases, and 14 bases lay between the germline ends. The DNA for the CDR3 is TGTGCCAGCAGTTACGACAATAAGGGTGCCGAGCAGTACGTC. Translating it yields CASSYDNKGAEQYV.

This clonotype was detected only a few times. This chain links TRBV2 with TRBJ2-7; perhaps TRBD1 as D (6 bases). The CDR3 has 17 amino acids. V was pared by 4 bases and J by 5 bases, with 24 bases between. Germline V lookup: CDR1 SNHLY, CDR2 FYNNEI. CDR3 loop: CASSVRDTDLATDEQYF. CDR3 nucleotide sequence: TGTGCCAGCAGTGTCCGGGACACAGATTTGGCTACGGACGAGCAGTACTTC. The whole variable domain, filled in from reference TRBV2 and TRBJ2-7, reads EPEVTQTPSHQVTQMGQEVILRCVPISNHLYFYWYRQILGQKVEFLVSFYNNEISEKSEIFDDQFSVERPDGSNFTLKIRSTKLEDSAMYFCASSVRDTDLATDEQYFGPGTRLTVT.

This clonotype has more than one count but fewer than ten. The genes are TRBV6-6 and TRBJ2-1, with TRBD1 matching 12 bases. J gave up 6 bases and V 1 base, and 1 base lay outside the gene matches. CDR3 length equals 15 residues. Germline loops: CDR1 MNHNY, CDR2 SVGAGI (reference sequence). The CDR3: CASSYLGQGANEQFF. DNA of the CDR3: TGTGCCAGCAGTTACTTGGGACAGGGGGCCAATGAGCAGTTCTTC.

Note on this clonotype: It may be a read error: a sequence one base away is much more abundant. The chain combines TRBV7-6 with TRBJ2-7; TRBD2 aligns across 7 bases. Germline V CDR1 and CDR2: SGHVS, FNYEAQ. V was pared by 3 bases and J by 1 base, with 6 bases of the junction left unmatched. The CDR3 loop spans 15 amino acids. In DNA form, the CDR3 reads TGTGCCAGCAGCTTGGGACTAACGGGGTCCTACGAGCAGTACGTC. It yields the protein CASSLGLTGSYEQYV.

The chain uses TRBV10-3 and TRBJ2-7, with a possible D match to TRBD1 (6 bases). Germline CDR1 is ENHRY and CDR2 is SYGVKD. V lost 6 bases, J lost 0 bases, and 15 bases lay in between. The CDR3 runs 15 residues. CDR3 DNA sequence: TGTGCCATCAGATGGGACAATTCTTACTCCTACGAGCAGTACTTC. It encodes CAIRWDNSYSYEQYF.

There are many counts of this clonotype. The chain uses TRBV7-2 and TRBJ2-5, with D possibly matching TRBD1 (6 bases). CDR1 is SGHTA and CDR2 is FQGNSA in the germline V gene. This CDR3 contains 15 residues. Between the trimmed V and J ends, which lost 5 bases and 4 bases, there was a span of 17 bases. CDR3 region: CASSPDGWGRETQYF. CDR3 sequence (DNA): TGTGCCAGCAGCCCAGACGGTTGGGGGCGAGAGACCCAGTACTTC.

This clonotype was recorded at least ten times. The chain recombines TRBV4-1 with TRBJ2-5, with D uncertain. Germline V CDR1 and CDR2: MGHRA, YSYEKL. V lost 3 bases to trimming and J lost 5 bases, with 22 bases between them. This CDR3 spans 17 amino acids. CDR3 sequence: CASSHVGFLSSRETQYF. DNA of the CDR3: TGCGCCAGCAGCCATGTTGGGTTTTTATCCTCCAGGGAGACCCAGTACTTC.

The count of this clonotype is one. The chain couples TRBV5-5 to TRBJ2-3; TRBD2 aligns across 11 bases. V lost 4 bases, J lost 0 bases, and 7 bases stayed unmatched. CDR3 length: 17 residues. Germline CDR1 reads SGHKS; CDR2 reads YYEKEE (reference sequence). CDR3 DNA sequence: TGTGCCAGCAGCCCCTGGACTAGCGGGTATAGCACAGATACGCAGTATTTT. It is translated as CASSPWTSGYSTDTQYF. Looking up the rest from reference TRBV5-5 and TRBJ2-3 gives the full variable domain: DAGVTQSPTHLIKTRGQQVTLRCSPISGHKSVSWYQQVLGQGPQFIFQYYEKEERGRGNFPDRFSARQFPNYSSELNVNALLLGDSALYLCASSPWTSGYSTDTQYFGPGTRLTVL.

This clonotype showed up just a few times. The chain employs TRBV27 and TRBJ2-1; either TRBD1 or TRBD2 may fit D (5 bases each). V lost 2 bases, J lost 6 bases, and 20 bases lay in between. This CDR3 spans 17 amino acids. Germline V lookup: CDR1 MNHEY, CDR2 SMNVEV (reference sequence). The chain's CDR3 is CASSLSPASYQGNEQFF. For the CDR3, the DNA is TGTGCCAGCAGTTTAAGCCCCGCTAGCTATCAGGGCAATGAGCAGTTCTTC.

Note on this clonotype: A much larger clonotype is one base distant, so this may be a read error. The CDR3: CANIPYEGDYEQYF. The CDR3 DNA reads TGTGCCAACATCCCTTACGAAGGTGACTACGAGCAGTACTTC. J is TRBJ2-7 and V is TRBV7-8, with D hard to call. Germline CDR1 and CDR2: SGHVS and FQNEAQ. V dropped 10 bases and J dropped 3 bases, with 19 bases sitting between them. This CDR3 has 14 amino acids.

This clonotype turned up a few times. This chain joins TRBV20-1 and TRBJ1-2, with 7 bases fitting TRBD1. Unmatched junction bases numbered 7, after V lost 3 bases and J lost 6 bases. From germline, CDR1 is DFQATT and CDR2 SNEGSKA (reference sequence). The CDR3 runs to 13 residues. In nucleotides, the CDR3 is TGCAGTGCTAGGGACTACAGGGGCGATGGCTACACCTTC. It translates to CSARDYRGDGYTF.

This clonotype has at least ten counts. J is TRBJ2-5 and V is TRBV7-8; D not resolved. Germline V gene data show CDR1 as SGHVS and CDR2 as FQNEAQ. The CDR3 has 14 residues. The ends were cut back, 6 bases at V and 5 bases at J, with 16 bases in the middle. This CDR3 is CASSPRGLRETQYF. The CDR3 DNA sequence: TGTGCCAGCAGTCCCCGAGGTCTTCGGGAGACCCAGTACTTC. The full variable domain, completed using reference TRBV7-8 and TRBJ2-5, is GAGVSQSPRYKVAKRGQDVALRCDPISGHVSLFWYQQALGQGPEFLTYFQNEAQLDKSGLPSDRFFAERPEGSVSTLKIQRTQQEDSAVYLCASSPRGLRETQYFGPGTRLLVL.

This clonotype has only a few counts. The chain links TRBV7-6 to TRBJ1-1; D gene ambiguous. The CDR3 runs 13 residues. V shed 4 bases and J shed 3 bases, with 9 bases lying between them. CDR1 is SGHVS and CDR2 is FNYEAQ in the germline V gene. CDR3 residues: CASSSSIYTEAFF. The CDR3 DNA reads as TGTGCCAGCAGCTCTAGTATCTACACTGAAGCTTTCTTT.

This rearrangement joins TRBV6-1 to TRBJ2-7; no definite D call. Germline CDR1 MNHNS, CDR2 SASEGT. CDR3 length: 13 residues. With 2 bases removed from V and 3 bases from J, the gap between germline ends came to 8 bases. The CDR3: CASSEFVSYEQYV. The CDR3, as DNA: TGTGCCAGCAGTGAATTTGTCAGCTACGAGCAGTACGTC.

J is TRBJ2-3 and V is TRBV3-1; D unclear. The length of the CDR3 is 13 residues. Germline V gives CDR1 LGHDT, CDR2 YNNKEL (reference sequence). Trimming removed 3 bases from V and 3 bases from J, with 7 bases in between. The CDR3 nucleotides are TGTGCCAGCAGCCACGGATTGACAGATACGCAGTATTTT. It specifies CASSHGLTDTQYF.

This clonotype was observed a handful of times. The J gene is TRBJ2-5, the V gene TRBV10-3; TRBD1 matches at 9 bases. The V gene's germline CDR1 is ENHRY and CDR2 SYGVKD. The CDR3 is 14 amino acids. Germline trimming cut 10 bases from V and 5 bases from J; bases unmatched to any gene: 11. CDR3 sequence reads: CATARDRDWETQYF. The CDR3 coding sequence is TGTGCCACGGCACGGGACAGGGATTGGGAGACCCAGTACTTC.

This clonotype was seen a handful of times. This sequence joins TRBV6-5 and TRBJ1-5, with D hard to call. V lost 5 bases, J lost 4 bases, and 6 bases lay in between. Per germline, CDR1 MNHEY and CDR2 SVGAGI. The CDR3 is 12 residues long. CDR3 sequence (DNA): TGTGCCAGCAGTCGACCGAATCAGCCCCAGCATTTT. It translates to CASSRPNQPQHF.

This clonotype came up many times. V usage is TRBV28 and J usage is TRBJ2-2, with TRBD1 identical over 7 bases. The junction had 8 bases not matched to a gene; V was cut back by 7 bases and J by 0 bases. Germline V CDR1 and CDR2: MDHEN, SYDVKM. The CDR3 has 16 amino acids. This chain's CDR3 is CASTLTGTANTGELFF. CDR3 bases: TGTGCCAGCACCCTAACCGGGACAGCGAACACCGGGGAGCTGTTTTTT.

This clonotype was seen many times. J is TRBJ1-2 and V is TRBV7-3; TRBD1 matches 8 bases. CDR1 SGHTA and CDR2 FQGTGA come from the germline V gene. The CDR3 length is 14 residues. Trimming at V came to 0 bases and at J to 5 bases, leaving 2 bases not matched to a gene. CDR3 region: CASSLTGQEYGYTF. The CDR3 DNA follows: TGTGCCAGCAGCTTAACGGGACAGGAGTATGGCTACACCTTC.

Comments on this clonotype: This may stem from a read error, because a much larger clone lies one nucleotide away. V and J are TRBV5-4 and TRBJ1-1; D is possibly TRBD1 (5 bases). Germline V gene sequence: CDR1 SGHNT, CDR2 YYREEE (reference sequence). This CDR3 has 15 residues. Here the CDR3 DNA reads TGTGCCAACAGCTTTGAATATGGGCCCCGTCGGGACGCTTTCTTT. As protein: CANSFEYGPRRDAFF. Using reference TRBV5-4 and TRBJ1-1 for the parts outside the CDR3, the full variable domain is ETGVTQSPTHLIKTRGQQVTLRCSSQSGHNTVSWYQQALGQGPQFIFQYYREEENGRGNFPPRFSGLQFPNYSSELNVNALELDDSALYLCANSFEYGPRRDAFFGQGTRLTVV.

This clonotype was seen repeatedly, ten times or more. This rearrangement joins TRBV28 to TRBJ2-5; the match to TRBD2 covers 10 bases. V shed 7 bases and J 0 bases; nucleotides not matched to a gene: 5. CDR1 and CDR2 from the germline V gene are MDHEN and SYDVKM. There are 15 residues in the CDR3. The CDR3 DNA reads as TGTGCCAGCAACAAACTAGCGGGGAACCAAGAGACCCAGTACTTC. Protein sequence: CASNKLAGNQETQYF.

The gene calls are TRBV20-1 and TRBJ1-1; no clear D gene. CDR1 and CDR2 from the germline V gene are DFQATT and SNEGSKA (reference sequence). The ends were cut back, 0 bases at V and 1 base at J, with 15 bases in the middle. This CDR3 region has 16 residues. The CDR3 region has the DNA TGCAGTGCTAGAGACAGGTTTGGACTATCGAACACTGAAGCTTTCTTT. Translated, it gives CSARDRFGLSNTEAFF.

CDR3 protein: CATSRFQAGVVFGETQYF. CDR3 DNA sequence: TGTGCCACCAGCAGATTCCAAGCGGGGGTGGTTTTCGGGGAGACCCAGTACTTC. This chain connects TRBV15 to TRBJ2-5, with 8 bases that match TRBD2. The V gene's germline CDR1 is LNHNV and CDR2 YYDKDF (reference sequence). There are 18 residues in the CDR3. The V gene end was trimmed by 2 bases and the J gene end by 5 bases; junction bases not matched to a gene: 16.

Concerning this clonotype: The junction departs from the called germline gene at one end, perhaps through a read error. V and J are TRBV28 and TRBJ2-1, with D tentatively TRBD1 or TRBD2 (5 bases each). The CDR3 loop spans 17 amino acids. Looked up from germline, CDR1 is MDHEN and CDR2 is SYDVKM. The CDR3 is CASTLLIGADSYNEQLF. CDR3 coding DNA: TGTGCCAGCACCCTTCTTATCGGGGCCGACTCCTACAATGAGCAGCTCTTC.